The present T cell receptor beta chain was sequenced within a study of shared clonotypes between healthy human individuals. Study-level findings and limits: Donors were few, which limited the genetic and exposure-history diversity represented. Clonotypes which were not shared had lower generation probabilities than clonotypes that all four donors shared.

With regard to this clone: Its antigen is not known.

Profiled with immunoSEQ multiplex PCR; TCRdb holds only in-frame clones, not every one. Here the sample spans hundreds of thousands of clones, around 73% being singletons. Caucasian adults residing in Nashville, Tennessee made up all the donors. Sequenced: memory CD4+ T cells sorted from blood. The subset denotes: CD45RA-negative fraction. The source of this sequence is a woman in her 30s in good health.

DNA for the CDR3: TGTGCCAGCAGTGTACCAGGGGATCGGGAAAAACTGTTTTTT. Protein sequence: CASSVPGDREKLFF. This rearrangement joins TRBV2 to TRBJ1-4; D is possibly TRBD1 (6 bases). This CDR3 has 14 amino acids. The V end lost 4 bases, the J end lost 8 bases, and 14 bases lay between the germline ends. The V gene's germline CDR1 is SNHLY and CDR2 FYNNEI.